These T cell receptor beta chains were read from a single sample in a study of blood T cells in healthy people across ages. TCRdb reprocessed the 5' RACE reads via MiXCR and lists one record per CDR3 protein. The data show some 290,000 distinct CDR3 sequences, 25% to 30% seen once. The sample consisted of blood. Receptors originate from a woman between 70 and 85 years old in good health. CDR3s include the opening cysteine and the closing phenylalanine or tryptophan. The D gene is left open where the match is weak. Size is stated for part of the rows, as once, few or many counts, or as a class when the clone is expanded.

CSVQTGGRMNTEAFF	TGCAGTGTTCAGACCGGGGGACGAATGAACACTGAAGCTTTCTTT	TRBJ1-1	few	NA	TRBV20-1
CASSLGGVLPNSGANVLTF	TGTGCCAGCAGTTTAGGGGGGGTTCTCCCTAACTCTGGGGCCAACGTCCTGACTTTC	TRBJ2-6	many	NA	TRBV12-3/TRBV12-4
CASSLEWWLAGQETQYF	TGTGCCAGCAGCTTAGAATGGTGGCTAGCAGGGCAAGAGACCCAGTACTTC	TRBJ2-5	NA	NA	TRBV7-2
CASSLSPDRARPYEQYF	TGTGCCAGCAGTTTATCGCCGGACAGAGCACGACCCTACGAGCAGTACTTC	TRBJ2-7	NA	NA	TRBV28
CASSRVKDPYNEQFF	TGTGCCAGCAGCCGGGTCAAAGACCCCTACAATGAGCAGTTCTTC	TRBJ2-1	NA	NA	TRBV7-9
CASSRGRGRVGETQYF	TGTGCCAGCAGCCGGGGTAGGGGAAGAGTCGGGGAGACCCAGTACTTC	TRBJ2-5	few	NA	TRBV5-6
CASSQDRTRQFF	TGTGCCAGCAGCCAAGACCGCACTAGGCAGTTCTTC	TRBJ2-1	NA	NA	TRBV3-1
CASSQGDRDYNEQFF	TGCGCCAGCAGCCAAGGGGACAGAGACTACAATGAGCAGTTCTTC	TRBJ2-1	few	TRBD1	TRBV4-3
CAIRSDRANTEAFF	TGTGCCATCAGGAGTGACAGGGCGAACACTGAAGCTTTCTTT	TRBJ1-1	NA	TRBD1	TRBV10-3
CASSTFREGTDTQYF	TGTGCCAGCTCAACCTTCAGGGAAGGCACAGATACGCAGTATTTT	TRBJ2-3	few	NA	TRBV18
CASSLGQIYGYTF	TGTGCCAGCAGCTTAGGGCAGATCTATGGCTACACCTTC	TRBJ1-2	once	NA	TRBV7-2
CATGTPGKNIQYF	TGTGCCACCGGGACACCCGGTAAAAACATTCAGTACTTC	TRBJ2-4	few	NA	TRBV5-6
CSGTGGSETQYF	TGCAGCGGGACAGGGGGATCAGAGACCCAGTACTTC	TRBJ2-5	NA	TRBD1	TRBV29-1
CASSSAADRSNQPQHF	TGTGCCAGCAGTTCCGCAGCCGACAGAAGCAATCAGCCCCAGCATTTT	TRBJ1-5	NA	NA	TRBV28
CASSLVFGGEIGGYTF	TGTGCCAGCAGCTTAGTATTCGGGGGCGAAATTGGGGGCTACACCTTC	TRBJ1-2	few	NA	TRBV7-2
CSVRGLAGKNIQYF	TGCAGCGTTCGAGGACTAGCGGGCAAAAACATTCAGTACTTC	TRBJ2-4	NA	TRBD2	TRBV29-1
CASSLQGSEETQYF	TGCGCCAGCAGCTTGCAGGGCTCGGAAGAGACCCAGTACTTC	TRBJ2-5	NA	NA	TRBV5-1
CASSFAGGTYYGYTF	TGTGCCAGCAGCTTCGCGGGAGGAACTTACTATGGCTACACCTTC	TRBJ1-2	NA	NA	TRBV7-2
CASSPGTKSEELFF	TGTGCCAGCAGCCCCGGGACTAAGAGTGAAGAACTGTTTTTT	TRBJ1-4	NA	NA	TRBV11-2
CASSRDGMNTEAFF	TGTGCCAGCAGCAGGGACGGGATGAACACTGAAGCTTTCTTT	TRBJ1-1	NA	NA	TRBV3-1
CATSDFVLGYTF	TGTGCCACCAGTGATTTCGTTTTAGGCTACACCTTC	TRBJ1-2	NA	NA	TRBV24-1
CASSLCRDYEQYF	TGTGCCAGCAGTTTGTGCAGGGACTACGAGCAGTACTTC	TRBJ2-7	few	NA	TRBV12-3/TRBV12-4
CASSQDRDTLPGNTIYF	TGCGCCAGCAGCCAAGACCGGGATACCCTTCCTGGAAACACCATATATTTT	TRBJ1-3	NA	NA	TRBV4-3
CASSFPDGYTF	TGTGCCAGCAGTTTCCCTGATGGCTACACCTTC	TRBJ1-2	NA	NA	TRBV28
CASSLSGGGSPLHF	TGTGCCAGCAGTTTATCAGGTGGAGGTTCACCCCTCCACTTT	TRBJ1-6	NA	NA	TRBV12-3/TRBV12-4
CASSPLAGVKVNEQFF	TGTGCCAGCAGTCCCCTAGCGGGAGTAAAGGTTAATGAGCAGTTCTTC	TRBJ2-1	few	TRBD2	TRBV6-6
CASSLNPTGGTDTQYF	TGCGCCAGCAGCTTGAATCCCACCGGGGGCACAGATACGCAGTATTTT	TRBJ2-3	NA	NA	TRBV5-1
CSVLNSRASNEQFF	TGCAGTGTTTTAAATAGCCGGGCTTCCAATGAGCAGTTCTTC	TRBJ2-1	many	NA	TRBV20-1
CASSLETSGRAGGAYNEQFF	TGTGCTAGCAGCTTGGAAACTAGCGGGAGGGCAGGAGGGGCCTACAATGAGCAGTTCTTC	TRBJ2-1	NA	TRBD2	TRBV7-7
CASRTVAGAYNEQFF	TGTGCCAGCAGAACGGTAGCGGGTGCCTACAATGAGCAGTTCTTC	TRBJ2-1	NA	TRBD2	TRBV6-1
CASSQDTTSGSWSSYNEQFF	TGTGCCAGCAGCCAAGATACGACTAGCGGGAGTTGGAGCTCCTACAATGAGCAGTTCTTC	TRBJ2-1	few	TRBD2	TRBV14
CASSPGADRLNTEAFF	TGCGCCAGCAGCCCCGGGGCGGACAGACTGAACACTGAAGCTTTCTTT	TRBJ1-1	many	NA	TRBV4-1
CSVPGVGETQYF	TGCAGTGTCCCCGGGGTAGGGGAGACCCAGTACTTC	TRBJ2-5	NA	NA	TRBV20-1
CASSPGPARETQYF	TGTGCCAGCAGTCCGGGCCCCGCGAGGGAGACCCAGTACTTC	TRBJ2-5	NA	NA	TRBV28
CASSFRVWGFGYTF	TGTGCCAGCAGCTTCCGGGTCTGGGGTTTTGGCTACACCTTC	TRBJ1-2	NA	NA	TRBV7-2
CASSLSDSGANVLTF	TGTGCCAGCAGCTTATCGGATTCTGGGGCCAACGTCCTGACTTTC	TRBJ2-6	NA	NA	TRBV11-1
CASSFRPKSYEQYF	TGTGCCAGCAGTTTCCGTCCCAAATCCTACGAGCAGTACTTC	TRBJ2-7	NA	NA	TRBV6-5
CASSPDSGTSGDTQYF	TGTGCCAGCTCACCCGACAGCGGTACCTCCGGAGATACGCAGTATTTT	TRBJ2-3	NA	NA	TRBV18
CASSFFLGPSYEQYF	TGTGCCAGCAGCTTTTTTCTGGGCCCTTCCTACGAGCAGTACTTC	TRBJ2-7	NA	NA	TRBV7-2
CASKGYTQYF	TGTGCCAGCAAAGGGTATACGCAGTATTTT	TRBJ2-3	NA	NA	TRBV25-1
CAISDQGQRNEQFF	TGTGCCATCAGTGACCAGGGACAGCGCAATGAGCAGTTCTTC	TRBJ2-1	NA	TRBD1	TRBV10-3